This passage covers 5 T cell receptor beta chains from one sample sequenced in a study of T cells after yellow fever vaccination. A single record per CDR3 protein comes from TCRdb applying MiXCR to the 5' RACE reads. In the table there are approximately 110,000 distinct CDR3 sequences, more than 6.5% of which are singletons. Sequenced here: CD4+ T cells sorted from PBMCs, sampled roughly 10 days after the first yellow fever vaccination. These receptors were taken from a man between 18 and 35 years old who received the YFV17D yellow fever vaccine.

This clonotype showed up many times. The chain is built from TRBV5-1 and TRBJ2-1; 14 nucleotides line up with TRBD2. The CDR3 is made up of 16 amino acids. With 0 bases clipped from V and 8 bases from J, the junction kept 4 bases outside the gene matches. Germline loops: CDR1 SGHRS, CDR2 YFSETQ. CDR3 sequence reads: CASSLATSGGADEQFF. CDR3 coding DNA: TGCGCCAGCAGCTTGGCGACTAGCGGGGGGGCGGATGAGCAGTTCTTC. Combining the CDR3 with reference TRBV5-1 and TRBJ2-1 gives the whole variable domain KAGVTQTPRYLIKTRGQQVTLSCSPISGHRSVSWYQQTPGQGLQFLFEYFSETQRNKGNFPGRFSGRQFSNSRSEMNVSTLELGDSALYLCASSLATSGGADEQFFGPGTRLTVL.

At least ten counts were recorded for this clonotype. The V gene is TRBV5-1, the J gene TRBJ1-5; TRBD1 agrees at 8 bases. Trimming at V came to 0 bases and at J to 7 bases, leaving 9 bases not matched to a gene. The CDR3 has 16 residues. Germline V gene sequence: CDR1 SGHRS, CDR2 YFSETQ. The CDR3 loop reads CASSLGTGSMQQPQHF. CDR3 coding DNA: TGCGCCAGCAGCTTGGGGACAGGGTCTATGCAGCAGCCCCAGCATTTT. Based on the CDR3 plus reference TRBV5-1 and TRBJ1-5, the full variable domain is KAGVTQTPRYLIKTRGQQVTLSCSPISGHRSVSWYQQTPGQGLQFLFEYFSETQRNKGNFPGRFSGRQFSNSRSEMNVSTLELGDSALYLCASSLGTGSMQQPQHFGDGTRLSIL.

At least ten counts were recorded for this clonotype. V gene TRBV19 combines with J gene TRBJ1-2; 7 nucleotides agree with TRBD1. This CDR3 comprises 12 residues. The V gene end was trimmed by 8 bases and the J gene end by 4 bases; junction bases not matched to a gene: 4. CDR1 LNHDA and CDR2 SQIVND come from the germline V gene (reference sequence). The CDR3 nucleotides read TGTGCCAGTGAGGGACAGATCTATGGCTACACCTTC. Its translation: CASEGQIYGYTF. The whole variable domain, remainder taken from reference TRBV19 and TRBJ1-2, is DGGITQSPKYLFRKEGQNVTLSCEQNLNHDAMYWYRQDPGQGLRLIYYSQIVNDFQKGDIAEGYSVSREKKESFPLTVTSAQKNPTAFYLCASEGQIYGYTFGSGTRLTVV.

This clonotype was recorded a few times. The chain couples TRBV6-5 to TRBJ1-6; D remains ambiguous. V was pared by 2 bases and J by 0 bases, with 11 bases between. In germline, CDR1 is MNHEY, CDR2 SVGAGI. The CDR3 runs 17 residues. The CDR3 DNA is TGTGCCAGCAGTTACGGGAGGGCCACCTCCTATAATTCACCCCTCCACTTT. Translation: CASSYGRATSYNSPLHF.

This chain uses TRBV6-5 with TRBJ2-5; perhaps D is TRBD1 or TRBD2 (6 bases each). Trimming stripped 2 bases from V and 5 bases from J, with 9 bases between. CDR3 length equals 13 residues. Germline values: CDR1 MNHEY, CDR2 SVGAGI. CDR3 DNA sequence: TGTGCCAGCAGTTACGGGGGGCCGGAGACCCAGTACTTC. It is translated as CASSYGGPETQYF.